This entry features one T cell receptor (beta chain) sequence. Its antigen is still unknown. This may come from a read error, since a much larger clone is one base off. The source of the sample is a study of CD8+CD57+ T cells in acquired aplastic anemia. Study-level background: An average of 3.2 ug of DNA was obtained from sorted CD4+ and CD8+ cells.

Findings and caveats of the study: Between the patient and control groups, CD8+ Simpson's diversity did not differ significantly. In common between the patients and the controls were twenty-nine CD8+ CDR3 sequences.

The CDR3 loop spans 19 amino acids. Per the germline V gene, CDR1 is LNHDA and CDR2 is SQIVND (reference sequence). V dropped 3 bases and J dropped 5; count of bases not matched to a gene: 19. Those patients picked for sequencing had displayed CD8+CD57+ cell expansion on flow cytometry. A severe acquired aplastic anemia diagnosis applied to all patients. CDR3 and TCR beta VDJ profiling relied on a genomic DNA template. A single record per CDR3 protein comes from TCRdb applying MiXCR to the reads. Of about 250,000 distinct CDR3 sequences in the sample, around 43% were seen once. The chain joins TRBV19 to TRBJ2-1; 7 nucleotides agree with TRBD1. The specimen sequenced was sorted CD4+, CD8+, or CD8+CD57+ T cells (not recorded which) from PBMCs. The receptor's source is a human donor with aplastic anemia. The CDR3 nucleotides are TGTGCCAGTAGTATGGTTATACAGGGGCTAGAGAATTCCCACAATGAGCAGTTCTTC. Translation gives CASSMVIQGLENSHNEQFF.